This entry lists 17 T cell receptor beta chains sequenced from one sample in a study of OX40 agonist ivuxolimab in advanced cancers. Profiled with immunoSEQ multiplex PCR; TCRdb holds only in-frame clones, not every one. This sample has roughly 100,000 clones, with approximately 90% found just once. The input for sequencing was CD4+ or CD8+ T cells sorted from blood, taken in a trial of the OX40 agonist ivuxolimab. These receptors all stem from an adult with an advanced solid tumor such as melanoma, head and neck, liver or kidney cancer.

The V and J genes are TRBV18 and TRBJ2-2; the match to TRBD1 covers 7 bases. The trim removed 3 bases at V and 5 bases at J, leaving 3 bases unmatched. The CDR3 totals 14 residues. CDR1 and CDR2 (germline): KGHSH, LQKENI. The CDR3 sequence is CASSPTGETGELFF. In nucleotides, the CDR3 is TGTGCCAGCTCACCCACAGGGGAGACCGGGGAGCTGTTTTTT.

This clone showed up just a few times. The V gene is TRBV5-1, the J gene TRBJ2-2; a possible D gene is TRBD1 (5 bases). The CDR3 consists of 14 residues. Germline V lookup: CDR1 SGHRS, CDR2 YFSETQ. V was clipped by 5 bases and J by 3 bases, with 11 bases between them. The CDR3: CASRRQGDTGELFF. The CDR3 nucleotides are TGCGCCAGCAGAAGGCAGGGTGACACCGGGGAGCTGTTTTTT.

This clone appeared a few times. The chain is built from TRBV25-1 and TRBJ1-5; TRBD1 is a possible D gene (5 bases). CDR1 and CDR2 from the germline V gene are MGHDK and SYGVNS. The CDR3 has 15 residues. With 2 bases removed from V and 1 base from J, the gap between germline ends came to 9 bases. The CDR3 DNA reads TGTGCCAGCAGTGAACGGGGGTCGAGCAATCAGCCCCAGCATTTT. Its translation is CASSERGSSNQPQHF.

The chain couples TRBV30 to TRBJ1-3; the D is unclear. V was clipped by 6 bases and J by 2 bases, with 5 bases between them. CDR1 is GTSNPN and CDR2 is SVGIG in the germline V gene (reference sequence). The CDR3 contains 11 residues. The CDR3 DNA follows: TGTGCCTGCGGTGCTGGAAACACCATATATTTT. Protein: CACGAGNTIYF.

The chain has TRBV5-1 and TRBJ2-2; D is unclear. V shed 5 bases and J shed 4 bases, with 9 bases lying between them. The CDR3 has 13 residues. Germline CDR1 is SGHRS and CDR2 is YFSETQ. The CDR3 coding sequence is TGCGCCAGCAGTCGTAAGAGCACCGGGGAGCTGTTTTTT. Its translation is CASSRKSTGELFF.

The J gene is TRBJ2-3, the V gene TRBV11-3; D gene uncertain. The V gene lost 1 base and the J gene lost 2 bases, with 4 bases spanning the gap. Germline V gene lookup returns CDR1 SGHNT and CDR2 YENEEA. The CDR3 loop spans 13 amino acids. The CDR3 is CASSLGLTDTQYF. The DNA for the CDR3 is TGTGCCAGCAGCTTAGGCCTCACAGATACGCAGTATTTT.

The rearrangement joins TRBV7-9 to TRBJ2-7; a possible D gene is TRBD1 (5 bases). Looked up from germline, CDR1 is SEHNR and CDR2 is FQNEAQ (reference sequence). The CDR3 runs to 13 residues. The ends were cut back, 0 bases at V and 5 bases at J, with 8 bases in the middle. CDR3 sequence: CASSLAAGNEQYF. In DNA form, the CDR3 reads TGTGCCAGCAGCTTAGCGGCAGGGAACGAGCAGTACTTC.

V and J are TRBV9 and TRBJ1-1; D unclear. The CDR3 loop spans 15 amino acids. CDR1 is SGDLS, CDR2 YYNGEE, per germline. The V and J ends lost 5 bases and 0 bases respectively, with 14 bases between them. The CDR3 sequence: CASRDHPPLNTEAFF. CDR3 nucleotide sequence: TGTGCCAGCAGAGATCATCCGCCGCTGAACACTGAAGCTTTCTTT. Based on the CDR3 plus reference TRBV9 and TRBJ1-1, the full variable domain is DSGVTQTPKHLITATGQRVTLRCSPRSGDLSVYWYQQSLDQGLQFLIQYYNGEERAKGNILERFSAQQFPDLHSELNLSSLELGDSALYFCASRDHPPLNTEAFFGQGTRLTVV.

The J gene is TRBJ2-7, the V gene TRBV7-2, with D possibly TRBD2 on 8 matching bases. Trimming pared 5 bases from V and 5 bases from J, leaving 22 bases between. The CDR3 is 16 residues long. From germline, CDR1 is SGHTA and CDR2 FQGNSA. This chain's CDR3 is CASSTRGRGAVDEQYF. CDR3 DNA: TGTGCCAGCAGCACAAGGGGGCGGGGGGCGGTCGACGAGCAGTACTTC.

The V and J genes are TRBV7-6 and TRBJ2-7; no definite D call. The CDR3 consists of 11 residues. Germline V gives CDR1 SGHVS, CDR2 FNYEAQ. V was pared by 1 base and J by 7 bases, with 5 bases between. CDR3 amino acids: CASSLEREQYF. The CDR3, as DNA: TGTGCCAGCAGCTTAGAAAGGGAGCAGTACTTC.

The chain recombines TRBV7-9 with TRBJ1-4; 9 positions agree with TRBD1. The V gene's germline CDR1 is SEHNR and CDR2 FQNEAQ (reference sequence). V was pared by 5 bases and J by 7 bases, with 8 bases of the junction left unmatched. This CDR3 is 15 amino acids long. This chain's CDR3 is CASSLDRGEREKLFF. DNA for the CDR3: TGTGCCAGCAGCCTTGACAGGGGGGAACGTGAAAAACTGTTTTTT.

This clone was detected once. The V call is TRBV27, the J call TRBJ1-1, with TRBD1 as a possible D gene (5 bases). The CDR3 runs to 15 residues. V lost 6 bases and J lost 3, with 17 bases in between. Germline CDR1 MNHEY, CDR2 SMNVEV (reference sequence). The CDR3 region is CASSGLGAPDTEAFF. CDR3 bases: TGTGCCAGCAGCGGCCTCGGGGCCCCGGACACTGAAGCTTTCTTT.

The chain uses TRBV10-3 and TRBJ2-7, with 12 bases identical to TRBD1. Germline loops: CDR1 ENHRY, CDR2 SYGVKD. The CDR3 extends over 17 amino acids. Germline trimming cut 5 bases from V and 6 bases from J; bases unmatched to any gene: 14. In nucleotides, the CDR3 is TGTGCCATCAGTCCGGGACAGGGGGCGAATCCCCTCCGCGAGCAGTACTTC. Protein sequence: CAISPGQGANPLREQYF.

CDR3 bases: TGTGCCATCAGTGACTCGACAGGGAGCTCCTATAATTCACCCCTCCACTTT. It specifies CAISDSTGSSYNSPLHF. The V and J genes are TRBV10-3 and TRBJ1-6; 7 bases map to TRBD1. V gave up 3 bases and J gave up 0 bases; unmatched junction bases: 5. This CDR3 region has 17 residues. CDR1 ENHRY and CDR2 SYGVKD come from the germline V gene.

The rearrangement joins TRBV28 to TRBJ2-3; 10 bases match TRBD2. CDR1 is MDHEN and CDR2 is SYDVKM in the germline V gene. The CDR3 runs 16 residues. V lost 3 bases and J lost 5; bases outside the gene matches: 8. In nucleotides, the CDR3 is TGTGCCAGCAGTTTTCAAGCGGGGGGGCTAAGAGATACGCAGTATTTT. Its protein is CASSFQAGGLRDTQYF.

This rearrangement joins TRBV10-2 to TRBJ2-5; TRBD2 aligns across 16 bases. The germline V gene has CDR1 WSHSY and CDR2 SAAADI. This CDR3 contains 15 residues. V was clipped by 8 bases and J by 4 bases; unmatched bases: 4. The CDR3 reads CASLGTSGGAETQYF. The CDR3 DNA follows: TGCGCCAGCTTGGGGACTAGCGGGGGGGCAGAGACCCAGTACTTC.

The chain carries TRBV5-1 and TRBJ2-4, with no clear D. The ends were cut back, 5 bases at V and 4 bases at J, with 16 bases in the middle. This CDR3 has 15 amino acids. The germline gives CDR1 SGHRS, CDR2 YFSETQ. CDR3 amino acids: CASSPDPWSKNIQYF. CDR3 sequence (DNA): TGCGCCAGCAGTCCTGACCCGTGGTCGAAAAACATTCAGTACTTC.